This TCR beta chain was profiled in a study of blood T cell repertoires in COVID-19. Overall study context: The United States, Italy and Spain were the sources of the acute and convalescent COVID-19 samples. In each case, the material was cDNA or gDNA derived from T cells, B-cell-depleted T cells, or PBMCs.

This CDR3 region has 11 residues. V was trimmed by 6 bases and J by 8 bases, leaving 10 bases between them. Germline CDR1 reads LNHDA; CDR2 reads SQIVND (reference sequence). Original processing methods: Reference gene primers were amplified, and this amplification served to estimate nucleated cell counts. The data were produced by immunoSEQ multiplex PCR, yet TCRdb's version contains in-frame clones alone and is incomplete. Clone size and the V and J calls come from that table; the DNA yielded D and trimming. Here the sample spans 250,000 to 300,000 clones, 86% being singletons. The sequencing input was peripheral blood. The receptor was derived from a man aged 18-30 years with active or convalescent COVID-19. The gene calls are TRBV19 and TRBJ1-2, with a tentative D call TRBD1 (6 bases). The CDR3 DNA follows: TGTGCCAGTAGGGACAGCTCCGGCTACACCTTC. The encoded protein is CASRDSSGYTF.